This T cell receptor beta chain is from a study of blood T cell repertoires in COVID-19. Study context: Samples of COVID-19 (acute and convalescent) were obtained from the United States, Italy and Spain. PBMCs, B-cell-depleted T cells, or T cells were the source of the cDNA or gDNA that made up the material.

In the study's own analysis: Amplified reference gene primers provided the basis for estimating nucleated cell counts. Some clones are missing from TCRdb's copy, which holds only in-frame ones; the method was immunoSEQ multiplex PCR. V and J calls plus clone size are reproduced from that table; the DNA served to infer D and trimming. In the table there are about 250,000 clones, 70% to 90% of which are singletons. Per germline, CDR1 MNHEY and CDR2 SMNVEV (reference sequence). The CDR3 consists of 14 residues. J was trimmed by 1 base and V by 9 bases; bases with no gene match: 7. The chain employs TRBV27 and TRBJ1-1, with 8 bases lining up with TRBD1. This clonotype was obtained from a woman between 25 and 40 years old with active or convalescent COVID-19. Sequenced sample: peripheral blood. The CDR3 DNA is TGTGCCAGTTACTACAGGGGGAAGAACACTGAAGCTTTCTTT. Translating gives CASYYRGKNTEAFF.